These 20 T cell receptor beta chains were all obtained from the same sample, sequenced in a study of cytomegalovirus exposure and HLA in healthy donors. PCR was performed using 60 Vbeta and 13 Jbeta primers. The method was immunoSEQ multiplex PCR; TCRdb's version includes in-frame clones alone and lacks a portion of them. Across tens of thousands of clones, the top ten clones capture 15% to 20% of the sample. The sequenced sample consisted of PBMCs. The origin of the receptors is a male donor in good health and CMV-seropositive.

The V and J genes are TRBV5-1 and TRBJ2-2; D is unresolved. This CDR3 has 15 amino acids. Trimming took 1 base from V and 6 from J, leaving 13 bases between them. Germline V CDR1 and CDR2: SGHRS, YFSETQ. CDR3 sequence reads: CASSLRSLGAGELFF. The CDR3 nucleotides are TGCGCCAGCAGCTTGCGTAGCCTGGGTGCCGGGGAGCTGTTTTTT.

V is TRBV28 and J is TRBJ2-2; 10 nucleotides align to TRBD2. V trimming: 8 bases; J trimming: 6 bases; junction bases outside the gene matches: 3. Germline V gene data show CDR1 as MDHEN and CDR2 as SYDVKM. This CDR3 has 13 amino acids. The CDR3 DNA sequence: TGTGCCAGCCTAGCGGGAGATCCCGGGGAGCTGTTTTTT. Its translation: CASLAGDPGELFF.

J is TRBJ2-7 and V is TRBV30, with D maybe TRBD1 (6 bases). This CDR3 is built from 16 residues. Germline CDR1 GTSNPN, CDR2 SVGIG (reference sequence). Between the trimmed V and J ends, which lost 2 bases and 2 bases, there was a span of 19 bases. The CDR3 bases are TGTGCCTGGAGTCTGACAGGTTTCTTCAGCGCCTACGAGCAGTACTTC. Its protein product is CAWSLTGFFSAYEQYF.

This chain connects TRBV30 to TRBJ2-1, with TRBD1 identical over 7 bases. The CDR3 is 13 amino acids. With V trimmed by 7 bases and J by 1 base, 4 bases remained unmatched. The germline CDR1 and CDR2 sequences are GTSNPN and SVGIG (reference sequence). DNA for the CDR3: TGTGCCTCGGTCAGGGGGTCCTACAATGAGCAGTTCTTC. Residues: CASVRGSYNEQFF.

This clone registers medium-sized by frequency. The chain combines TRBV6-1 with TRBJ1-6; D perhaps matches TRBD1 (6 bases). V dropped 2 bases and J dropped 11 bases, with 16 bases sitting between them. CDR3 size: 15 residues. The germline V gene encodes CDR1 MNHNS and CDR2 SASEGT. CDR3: CASSERQALGTPLHF. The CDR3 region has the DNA TGTGCCAGCAGTGAAAGACAGGCCCTAGGGACACCCCTCCACTTT.

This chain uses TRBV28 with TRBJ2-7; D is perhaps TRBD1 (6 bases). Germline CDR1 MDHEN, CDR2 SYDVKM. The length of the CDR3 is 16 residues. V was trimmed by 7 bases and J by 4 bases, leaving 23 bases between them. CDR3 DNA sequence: TGTGCCAGCATAAGGACAGCTGAGATAAACGCGTACGAGCAGTACTTC. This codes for CASIRTAEINAYEQYF.

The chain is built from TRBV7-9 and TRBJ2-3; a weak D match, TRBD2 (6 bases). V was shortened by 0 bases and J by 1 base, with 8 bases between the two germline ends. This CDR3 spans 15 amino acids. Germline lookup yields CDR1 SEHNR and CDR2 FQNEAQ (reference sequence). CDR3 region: CASSLASGGTDTQYF. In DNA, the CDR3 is TGTGCCAGCAGCTTAGCTAGCGGAGGCACAGATACGCAGTATTTT.

The CDR3: CAWDARQNTEAFF. The DNA of the CDR3 is TGTGCCTGGGATGCCAGGCAGAACACTGAAGCTTTCTTT. The chain is built from TRBV30 and TRBJ1-1; D ambiguous. In germline, CDR1 is GTSNPN, CDR2 SVGIG (reference sequence). There are 13 residues in the CDR3. V dropped 5 bases and J dropped 1 base, with 11 bases sitting between them.

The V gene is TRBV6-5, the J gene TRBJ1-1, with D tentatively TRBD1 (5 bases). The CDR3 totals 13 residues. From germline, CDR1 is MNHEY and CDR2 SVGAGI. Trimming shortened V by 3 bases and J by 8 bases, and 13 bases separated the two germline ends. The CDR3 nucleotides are TGTGCCAGCAGTTATCTCGCAGGGCCCGAAGCTTTCTTT. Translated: CASSYLAGPEAFF.

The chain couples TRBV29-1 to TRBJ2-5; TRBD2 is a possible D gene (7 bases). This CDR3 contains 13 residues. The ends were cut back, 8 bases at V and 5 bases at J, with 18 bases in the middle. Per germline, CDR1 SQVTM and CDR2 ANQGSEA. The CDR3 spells CSIQRGGGETQYF. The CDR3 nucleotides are TGCAGCATTCAACGAGGGGGGGGCGAGACCCAGTACTTC.

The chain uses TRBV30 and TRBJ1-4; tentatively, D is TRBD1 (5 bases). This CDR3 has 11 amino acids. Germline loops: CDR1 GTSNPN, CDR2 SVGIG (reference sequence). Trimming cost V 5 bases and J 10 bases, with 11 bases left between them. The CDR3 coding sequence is TGTGCCTGGGGAGTCGACAGAAAACTGTTTTTT. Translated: CAWGVDRKLFF.

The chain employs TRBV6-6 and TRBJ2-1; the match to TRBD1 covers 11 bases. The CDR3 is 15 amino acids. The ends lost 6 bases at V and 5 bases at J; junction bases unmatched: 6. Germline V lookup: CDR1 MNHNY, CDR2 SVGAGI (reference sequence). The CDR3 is CASRLPGQGDNEQFF. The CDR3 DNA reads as TGTGCCAGCAGACTACCGGGACAGGGGGACAATGAGCAGTTCTTC.

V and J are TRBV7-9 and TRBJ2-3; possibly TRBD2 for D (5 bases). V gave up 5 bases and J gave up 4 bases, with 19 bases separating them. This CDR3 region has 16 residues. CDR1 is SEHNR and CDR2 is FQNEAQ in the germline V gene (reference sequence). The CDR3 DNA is TGTGCCAGCAGCCCAGAGTGGCGGGTCAAGTCAGATACGCAGTATTTT. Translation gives CASSPEWRVKSDTQYF.

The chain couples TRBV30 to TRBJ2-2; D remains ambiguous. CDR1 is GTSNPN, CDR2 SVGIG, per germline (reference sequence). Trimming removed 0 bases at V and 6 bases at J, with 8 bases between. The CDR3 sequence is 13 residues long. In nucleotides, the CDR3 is TGTGCCTGGAGTGTACAGCAGCCCGGGGAGCTGTTTTTT. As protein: CAWSVQQPGELFF.

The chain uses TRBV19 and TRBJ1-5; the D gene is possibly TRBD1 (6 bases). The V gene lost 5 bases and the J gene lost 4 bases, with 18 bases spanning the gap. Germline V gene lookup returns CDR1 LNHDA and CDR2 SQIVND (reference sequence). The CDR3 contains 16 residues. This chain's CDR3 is CASSVGGGNENQPQHF. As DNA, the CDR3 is TGTGCCAGTAGTGTAGGGGGGGGGAACGAGAATCAGCCCCAGCATTTT.

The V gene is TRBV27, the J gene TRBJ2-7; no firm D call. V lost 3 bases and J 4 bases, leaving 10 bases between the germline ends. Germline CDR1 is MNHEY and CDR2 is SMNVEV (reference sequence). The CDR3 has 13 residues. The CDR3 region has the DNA TGTGCCAGCAGTTTCCGGTCTTGGTACGAGCAGTACTTC. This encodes CASSFRSWYEQYF.

The CDR3 DNA sequence: TGTGCCAGCAGTTTGGGGACAGGGTCCTCTGGGGCCAACGTCCTGACTTTC. Amino acids: CASSLGTGSSGANVLTF. This chain links TRBV28 with TRBJ2-6, with 9 bases aligning to TRBD1. This CDR3 region has 17 residues. J was trimmed by 0 bases and V by 3 bases; bases with no gene match: 3. Germline V lookup: CDR1 MDHEN, CDR2 SYDVKM.

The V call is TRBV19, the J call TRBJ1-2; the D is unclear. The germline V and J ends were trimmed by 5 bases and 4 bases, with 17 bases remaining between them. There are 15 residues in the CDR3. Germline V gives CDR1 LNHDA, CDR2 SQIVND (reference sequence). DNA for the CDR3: TGTGCCAGTAGTGTCCCCGACGGTGGACTCTATGGCTACACCTTC. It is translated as CASSVPDGGLYGYTF.

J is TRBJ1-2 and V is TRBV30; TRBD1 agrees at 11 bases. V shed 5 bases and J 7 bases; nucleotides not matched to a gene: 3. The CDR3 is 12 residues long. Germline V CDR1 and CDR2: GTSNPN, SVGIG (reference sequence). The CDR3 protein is CAWGDRGIGYTF. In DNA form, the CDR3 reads TGTGCCTGGGGGGACAGGGGGATTGGCTACACCTTC.

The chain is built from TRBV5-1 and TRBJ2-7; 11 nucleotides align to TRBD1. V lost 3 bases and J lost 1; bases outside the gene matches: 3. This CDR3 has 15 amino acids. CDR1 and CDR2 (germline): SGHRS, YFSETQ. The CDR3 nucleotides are TGCGCCAGCAGCTACGGGGACAGGGGGTCCTACGAGCAGTACTTC. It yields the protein CASSYGDRGSYEQYF.